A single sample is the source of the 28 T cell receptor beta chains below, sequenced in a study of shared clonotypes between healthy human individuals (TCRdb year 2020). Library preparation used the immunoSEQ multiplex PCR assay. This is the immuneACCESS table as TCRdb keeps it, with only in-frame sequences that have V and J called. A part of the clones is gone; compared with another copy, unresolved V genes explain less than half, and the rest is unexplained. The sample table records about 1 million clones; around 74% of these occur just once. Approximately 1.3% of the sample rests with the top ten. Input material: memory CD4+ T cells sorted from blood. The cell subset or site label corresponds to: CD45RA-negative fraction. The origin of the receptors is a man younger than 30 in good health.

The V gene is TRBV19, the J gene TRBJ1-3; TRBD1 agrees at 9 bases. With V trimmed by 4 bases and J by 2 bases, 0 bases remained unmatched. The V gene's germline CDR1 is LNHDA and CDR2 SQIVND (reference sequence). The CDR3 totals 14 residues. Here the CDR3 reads CASSNRGPGNTIYF. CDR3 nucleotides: TGTGCCAGTAGTAACAGGGGGCCTGGAAACACCATATATTTT.

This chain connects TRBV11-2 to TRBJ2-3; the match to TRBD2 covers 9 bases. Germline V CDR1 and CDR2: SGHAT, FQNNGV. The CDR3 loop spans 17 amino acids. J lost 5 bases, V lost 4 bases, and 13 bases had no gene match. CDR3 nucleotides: TGTGCCAGCAGCTCCCCCCGTGGTAGCGGGAGTGTAGATACGCAGTATTTT. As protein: CASSSPRGSGSVDTQYF.

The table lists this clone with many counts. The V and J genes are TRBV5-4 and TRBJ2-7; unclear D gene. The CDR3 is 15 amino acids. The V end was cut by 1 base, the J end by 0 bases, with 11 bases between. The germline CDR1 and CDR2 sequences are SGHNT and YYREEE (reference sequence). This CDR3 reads CASSLFGRSSYEQYF. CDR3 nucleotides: TGTGCCAGCAGCTTGTTTGGGCGCAGCTCCTACGAGCAGTACTTC.

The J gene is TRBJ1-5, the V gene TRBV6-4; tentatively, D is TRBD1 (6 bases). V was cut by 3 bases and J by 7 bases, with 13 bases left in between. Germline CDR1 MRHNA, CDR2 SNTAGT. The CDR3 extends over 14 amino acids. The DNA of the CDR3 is TGTGCCAGCAGTGAAGTTGGGGGCGGACAGCCCCAGCATTTT. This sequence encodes CASSEVGGGQPQHF.

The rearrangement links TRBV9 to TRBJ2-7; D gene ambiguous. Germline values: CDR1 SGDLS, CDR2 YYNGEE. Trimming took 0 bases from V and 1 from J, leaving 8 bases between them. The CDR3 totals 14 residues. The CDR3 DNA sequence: TGTGCCAGCAGCGTAGGACCAGTATCCTACGAGCAGTACTTC. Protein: CASSVGPVSYEQYF.

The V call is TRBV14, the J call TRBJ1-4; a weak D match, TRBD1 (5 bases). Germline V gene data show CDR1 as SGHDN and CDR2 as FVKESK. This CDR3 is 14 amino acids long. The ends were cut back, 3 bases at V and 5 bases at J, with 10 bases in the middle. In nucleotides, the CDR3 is TGTGCCAGCAGCCAGCGCAGGGTCAATGAAAAACTGTTTTTT. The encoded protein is CASSQRRVNEKLFF.

The CDR3 loop reads CASSFRNEAFF. The CDR3 nucleotides are TGTGCCAGCAGTTTTAGAAATGAAGCTTTCTTT. This chain links TRBV6-5 with TRBJ1-1, with D uncertain. Germline V gene lookup returns CDR1 MNHEY and CDR2 SVGAGI. Trimming took 4 bases from V and 7 from J, leaving 7 bases between them. The CDR3 runs 11 residues.

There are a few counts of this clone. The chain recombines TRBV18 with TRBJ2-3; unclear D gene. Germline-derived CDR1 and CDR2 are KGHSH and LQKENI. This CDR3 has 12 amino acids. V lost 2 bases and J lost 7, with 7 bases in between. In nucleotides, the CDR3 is TGTGCCAGCTCACCATCCGATTATACGCAGTATTTT. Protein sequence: CASSPSDYTQYF.

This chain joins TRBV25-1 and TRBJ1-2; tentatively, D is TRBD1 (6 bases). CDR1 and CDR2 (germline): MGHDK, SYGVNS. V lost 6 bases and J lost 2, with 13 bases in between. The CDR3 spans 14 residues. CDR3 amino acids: CASRETGNNYGYTF. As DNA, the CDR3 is TGTGCCAGCAGGGAAACAGGGAACAACTATGGCTACACCTTC.

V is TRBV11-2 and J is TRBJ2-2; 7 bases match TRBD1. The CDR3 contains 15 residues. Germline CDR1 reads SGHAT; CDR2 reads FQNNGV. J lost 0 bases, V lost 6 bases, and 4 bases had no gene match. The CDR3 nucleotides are TGTGCCAGCAGGACGGGGACAGCGAACACCGGGGAGCTGTTTTTT. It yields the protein CASRTGTANTGELFF.

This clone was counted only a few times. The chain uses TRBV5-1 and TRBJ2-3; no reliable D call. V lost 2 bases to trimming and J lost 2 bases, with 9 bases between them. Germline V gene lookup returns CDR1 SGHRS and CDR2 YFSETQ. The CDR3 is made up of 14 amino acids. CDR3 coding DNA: TGCGCCAGCAGCTTTGGACCCACCACAGATACGCAGTATTTT. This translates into CASSFGPTTDTQYF.

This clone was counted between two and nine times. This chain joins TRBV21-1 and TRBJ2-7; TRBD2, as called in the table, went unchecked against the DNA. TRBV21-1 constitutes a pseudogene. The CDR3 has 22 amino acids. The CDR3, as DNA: TGTGCCAGCAGCAAAGATTTTGGGCCAGAAAACAGGGCTAGCGGGAGAAGTTACGAGCAGTACTTC. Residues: CASSKDFGPENRASGRSYEQYF.

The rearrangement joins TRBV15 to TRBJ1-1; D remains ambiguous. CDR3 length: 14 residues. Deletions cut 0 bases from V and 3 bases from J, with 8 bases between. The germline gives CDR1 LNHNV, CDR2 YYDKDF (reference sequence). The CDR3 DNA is TGTGCCACCAGCAGAGATGTGGGTTACACTGAAGCTTTCTTT. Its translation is CATSRDVGYTEAFF.

In nucleotides, the CDR3 is TGTGCCAGCAGTTACTCGGTTGGGAAGGCTTTCTTT. It yields the protein CASSYSVGKAFF. The chain links TRBV6-6 to TRBJ1-1; D remains ambiguous. The CDR3 sequence is 12 residues long. Germline CDR1 reads MNHNY; CDR2 reads SVGAGI (reference sequence). Trimming removed 0 bases from V and 11 bases from J, with 10 bases in between.

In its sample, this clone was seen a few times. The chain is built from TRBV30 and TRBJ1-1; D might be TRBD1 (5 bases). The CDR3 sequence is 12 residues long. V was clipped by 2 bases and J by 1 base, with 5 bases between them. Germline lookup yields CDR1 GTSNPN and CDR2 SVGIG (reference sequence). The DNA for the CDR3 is TGTGCCTGGAGTCAGGGGAACACTGAAGCTTTCTTT. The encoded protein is CAWSQGNTEAFF.

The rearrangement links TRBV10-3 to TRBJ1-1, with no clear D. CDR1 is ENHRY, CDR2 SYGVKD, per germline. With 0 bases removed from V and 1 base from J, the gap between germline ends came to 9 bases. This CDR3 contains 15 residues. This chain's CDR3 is CAISESRSGNTEAFF. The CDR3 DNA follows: TGTGCCATCAGTGAGTCGCGGTCCGGGAACACTGAAGCTTTCTTT.

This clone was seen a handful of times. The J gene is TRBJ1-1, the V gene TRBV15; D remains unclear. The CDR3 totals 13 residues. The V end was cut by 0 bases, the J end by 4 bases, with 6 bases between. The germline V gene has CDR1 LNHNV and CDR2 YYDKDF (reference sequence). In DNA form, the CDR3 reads TGTGCCACCAGCAGAGATCTTGCCACTGAAGCTTTCTTT. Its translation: CATSRDLATEAFF.

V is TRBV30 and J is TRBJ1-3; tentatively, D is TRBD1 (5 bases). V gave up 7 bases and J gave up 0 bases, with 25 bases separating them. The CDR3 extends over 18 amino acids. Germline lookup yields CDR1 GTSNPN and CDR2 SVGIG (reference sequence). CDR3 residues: CAFTPGEQDLLSGNTIYF. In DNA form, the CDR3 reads TGTGCCTTTACACCGGGGGAACAGGACCTACTCTCTGGAAACACCATATATTTT.

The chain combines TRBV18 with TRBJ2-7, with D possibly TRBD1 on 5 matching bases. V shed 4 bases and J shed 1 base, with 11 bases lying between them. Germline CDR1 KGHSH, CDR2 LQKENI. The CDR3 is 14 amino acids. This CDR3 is CASSQTGQSYEQYF. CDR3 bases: TGTGCCAGCTCACAAACAGGACAATCCTACGAGCAGTACTTC.

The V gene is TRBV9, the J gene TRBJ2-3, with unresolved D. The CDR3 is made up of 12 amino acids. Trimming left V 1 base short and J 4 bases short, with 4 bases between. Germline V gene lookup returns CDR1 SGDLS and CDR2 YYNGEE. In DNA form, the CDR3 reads TGTGCCAGCAGCGTACCGGCAGATACGCAGTATTTT. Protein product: CASSVPADTQYF.

The CDR3 is CASSLVGLGSNEQFF. In DNA, the CDR3 is TGCGCCAGCAGCTTGGTGGGATTGGGTTCCAATGAGCAGTTCTTC. The chain uses TRBV5-1 and TRBJ2-1; D call uncertain. Trimming removed 0 bases at V and 6 bases at J, with 13 bases between. Germline V gene data show CDR1 as SGHRS and CDR2 as YFSETQ. The CDR3 extends over 15 amino acids.

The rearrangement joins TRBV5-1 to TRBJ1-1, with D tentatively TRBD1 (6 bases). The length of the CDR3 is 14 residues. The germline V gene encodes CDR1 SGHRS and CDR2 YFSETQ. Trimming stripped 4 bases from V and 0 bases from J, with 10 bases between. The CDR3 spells CASSDRSVNTEAFF. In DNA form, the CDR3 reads TGCGCCAGCAGCGACAGGTCCGTGAACACTGAAGCTTTCTTT.

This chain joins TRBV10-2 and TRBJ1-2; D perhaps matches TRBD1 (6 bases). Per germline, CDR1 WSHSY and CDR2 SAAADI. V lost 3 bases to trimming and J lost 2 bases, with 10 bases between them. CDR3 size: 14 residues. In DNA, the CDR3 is TGCGCCAGCAGTGAAAGACAGGCGAACTATGGCTACACCTTC. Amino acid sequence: CASSERQANYGYTF.

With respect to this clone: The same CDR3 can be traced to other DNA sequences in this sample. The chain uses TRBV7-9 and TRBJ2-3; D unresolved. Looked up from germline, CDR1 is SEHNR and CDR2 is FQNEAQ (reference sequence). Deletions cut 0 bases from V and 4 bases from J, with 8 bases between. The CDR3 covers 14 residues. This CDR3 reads CASSLALGADTQYF. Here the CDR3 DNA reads TGTGCCAGCAGCTTAGCGTTGGGTGCAGATACGCAGTATTTT.

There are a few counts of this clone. The CDR3 spells CASSEARGPQHF. The CDR3 DNA is TGTGCCAGCAGTGAAGCGAGGGGGCCCCAGCATTTT. The V call is TRBV6-1, the J call TRBJ1-5, with TRBD1 as a possible D gene (5 bases). The germline V gene encodes CDR1 MNHNS and CDR2 SASEGT. This CDR3 has 12 amino acids. With 0 bases removed from V and 9 bases from J, the gap between germline ends came to 6 bases.

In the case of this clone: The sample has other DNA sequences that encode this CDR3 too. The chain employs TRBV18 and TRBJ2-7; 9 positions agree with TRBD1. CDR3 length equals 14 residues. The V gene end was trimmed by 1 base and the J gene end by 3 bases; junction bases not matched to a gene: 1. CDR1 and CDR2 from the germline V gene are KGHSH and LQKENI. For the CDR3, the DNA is TGTGCCAGCTCACCACAGGGACAGGGCTACGAGCAGTACTTC. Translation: CASSPQGQGYEQYF.

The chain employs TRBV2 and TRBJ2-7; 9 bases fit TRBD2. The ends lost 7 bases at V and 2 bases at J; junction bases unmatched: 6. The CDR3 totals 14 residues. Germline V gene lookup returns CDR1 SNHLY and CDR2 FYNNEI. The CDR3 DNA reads TGTGCCAGCATGCGGGGGGGTAATACCTACGAGCAGTACTTC. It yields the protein CASMRGGNTYEQYF.

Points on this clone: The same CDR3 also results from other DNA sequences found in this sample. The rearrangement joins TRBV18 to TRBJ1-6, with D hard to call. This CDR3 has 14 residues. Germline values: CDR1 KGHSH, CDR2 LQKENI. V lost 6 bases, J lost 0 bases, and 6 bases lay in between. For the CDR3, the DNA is TGTGCCAGCTCCCTAAGCTCCTATAATTCACCCCTCCACTTT. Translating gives CASSLSSYNSPLHF.